In this sample, the clone carrying this T cell receptor (beta chain) turned up a few times. A second about 6 to 11 cycle PCR used barcoded and J-beta primers. Each TCR beta cDNA got a 12-nucleotide random molecular identifier. TCRdb reprocessed the 5' RACE reads with MiXCR, giving one entry per CDR3 protein. The repertoire holds some 1.5 million distinct CDR3 sequences, with about 42% as singletons. The data derive from a study of blood T cells in healthy people across ages. Background on the study: Using template switching, researchers captured about one barcoded beta molecule for each two T cells.

The CDR3 consists of 15 residues. The germline CDR1 and CDR2 sequences are SGDLS and YYNGEE. The V end lost 4 bases, the J end lost 5 bases, and 18 bases lay between the germline ends. The V call is TRBV9, the J call TRBJ1-2; D unclear. Specimen: blood. This sequence originates from a woman aged 18-29 years in good health. CDR3 in amino acids: CASSIFERGGYGYTF. In DNA form, the CDR3 reads TGTGCCAGCAGCATTTTCGAGCGGGGTGGATATGGCTACACCTTC.